A single sample gave rise to the 25 T cell receptor beta chains below, sequenced in a study of blood T cells in healthy people across ages. A second PCR of roughly 7 to 11 cycles used a sample-barcoded 5' primer and a J-beta primer mix. TCRdb recomputed calls from the 5' RACE reads with MiXCR, one row per CDR3 protein. The table shows 600,000 to 1,000,000 distinct CDR3 sequences, with roughly 25% occurring only once. The same data also went into a second study, on T cells of mothers and their children.

Sequenced: blood. Source of these receptors: a boy aged 5-17 years in good health.

This rearrangement joins TRBV7-2 to TRBJ2-5, with D unclear. The ends were cut back, 1 base at V and 5 bases at J, with 8 bases in the middle. There are 13 residues in the CDR3. Germline-derived CDR1 and CDR2 are SGHTA and FQGNSA. The CDR3 is CASSLVDSETQYF. Written as DNA, the CDR3 is TGTGCCAGCAGCTTAGTAGATTCTGAGACCCAGTACTTC. Supplemented by reference TRBV7-2 and TRBJ2-5, the full variable domain reads GAGVSQSPSNKVTEKGKDVELRCDPISGHTALYWYRQSLGQGLEFLIYFQGNSAPDKSGLPSDRFSAERTGGSVSTLTIQRTQQEDSAVYLCASSLVDSETQYFGPGTRLLVL.

The chain combines TRBV4-3 with TRBJ2-1; D is unclear. Germline loops: CDR1 LGHNA, CDR2 YSLEER. The germline V and J ends were trimmed by 2 bases and 2 bases, with 4 bases remaining between them. The CDR3 is 13 residues long. The CDR3 DNA sequence: TGCGCCAGCAGCCAATGGGCCTACAATGAGCAGTTCTTC. This codes for CASSQWAYNEQFF.

This clonotype was seen a handful of times. The J gene is TRBJ2-3, the V gene TRBV7-8; D is possibly TRBD1 (5 bases). The V and J ends lost 1 base and 4 bases respectively, with 9 bases between them. Germline values: CDR1 SGHVS, CDR2 FQNEAQ. The CDR3 consists of 14 residues. In nucleotides, the CDR3 is TGTGCCAGCAGCTTAGTCAGGGATCCAGATACGCAGTATTTT. Amino acid sequence: CASSLVRDPDTQYF.

As regards this clonotype: This likely comes from a read error, as the CDR3 has no conserved phenylalanine or tryptophan at its end. The rearrangement joins TRBV4-3 to TRBJ1-1; no definite D call. Germline V gene sequence: CDR1 LGHNA, CDR2 YSLEER. V lost 3 bases, J lost 3 bases, and 5 bases lay in between. CDR3 length: 12 residues. This CDR3 reads CASSHYYTEAFS. The CDR3 nucleotides read TGCGCCAGCAGCCACTATTACACTGAAGCTTTCTCT.

This sequence joins TRBV2 and TRBJ2-1; TRBD2 might be the D (5 bases). The CDR3 covers 16 residues. The germline V gene has CDR1 SNHLY and CDR2 FYNNEI. The germline V and J ends were trimmed by 2 bases and 6 bases, with 17 bases remaining between them. The CDR3 sequence is CASSEIKLGEVNEQFF. The CDR3 region has the DNA TGTGCCAGCAGTGAAATTAAACTAGGTGAGGTCAATGAGCAGTTCTTC.

Turning to this clonotype: This clone may be a read error of a much larger clone one base away. The rearrangement uses TRBV6-2 or TRBV6-3 and TRBJ1-1; TRBD1 is a possible D gene (5 bases). The V and J ends lost 0 bases and 3 bases respectively, with 5 bases between them. CDR3 length: 13 amino acids. Germline CDR1 and CDR2: MNHEY and SVGEGT. CDR3 sequence reads: CASSYSGHTEAFF. The DNA for the CDR3 is TGTGCCAGCAGTTACTCGGGGCACACTGAAGCTTTCTTT.

The chain couples TRBV29-1 to TRBJ2-1; 7 nucleotides line up with TRBD1. The CDR3 is 17 amino acids. The germline CDR1 and CDR2 sequences are SQVTM and ANQGSEA. After removal of 3 bases from V and 4 bases from J, the junction contained 15 bases not matched to a gene. The CDR3 DNA reads as TGCAGCGTTGATTCCACCCCCGGTAGACAGGGATACAATGAGCAGTTCTTC. Protein product: CSVDSTPGRQGYNEQFF.

The rearrangement uses TRBV20-1 and TRBJ1-2; D is uncertain. The CDR3 spans 10 residues. V dropped 2 bases and J dropped 3 bases, with 1 base sitting between them. Germline V gives CDR1 DFQATT, CDR2 SNEGSKA (reference sequence). The CDR3 DNA follows: TGCAGTGCTAGACACTATGGCTACACCTTC. It yields the protein CSARHYGYTF.

This clonotype was counted only a few times. The chain combines TRBV3-1 with TRBJ1-2; D gene ambiguous. The CDR3 is 16 residues long. Trimming removed 0 bases from V and 1 base from J, with 12 bases in between. Looked up from germline, CDR1 is LGHDT and CDR2 is YNNKEL (reference sequence). CDR3 sequence (DNA): TGTGCCAGCAGCCAAGAGACCAGCCCCAATAACTATGGCTACACCTTC. Translation: CASSQETSPNNYGYTF.

The chain recombines TRBV12-3 or TRBV12-4 with TRBJ1-3; D not resolved. The CDR3 is 13 residues long. V lost 6 bases and J 0 bases, leaving 6 bases between the germline ends. Written as DNA, the CDR3 is TGTGCCAGCAGATACCCCTCTGGAAACACCATATATTTT. This translates into CASRYPSGNTIYF.

A few counts support this clonotype. This chain connects TRBV5-1 to TRBJ2-7; a possible D gene is TRBD2 (6 bases). CDR1 and CDR2 from the germline V gene are SGHRS and YFSETQ. The V end lost 3 bases, the J end lost 0 bases, and 16 bases lay between the germline ends. This CDR3 comprises 16 residues. This chain's CDR3 is CASSSGGTYSSYEQYF. The CDR3 coding sequence is TGCGCCAGCAGCTCGGGCGGGACCTACAGCTCCTACGAGCAGTACTTC.

The rearrangement links TRBV27 to TRBJ2-1; 7 bases match TRBD2. The CDR3 length is 15 residues. The trim removed 6 bases at V and 8 bases at J, leaving 13 bases unmatched. Germline V lookup: CDR1 MNHEY, CDR2 SMNVEV (reference sequence). The CDR3 region has the DNA TGTGCCAGCAGGACAGCGGGATTGGGTTGGGATGAGCAGTTCTTC. It yields the protein CASRTAGLGWDEQFF.

This clonotype turned up a few times. V is TRBV28 and J is TRBJ2-1, with D perhaps matching TRBD2 (5 bases). The CDR3 is 14 amino acids. The V gene's germline CDR1 is MDHEN and CDR2 SYDVKM. Between the trimmed V and J ends, which lost 6 bases and 0 bases, there was a span of 9 bases. The CDR3 sequence: CASSQRRSYNEQFF. Here the CDR3 DNA reads TGTGCCAGCAGCCAGCGGCGCTCCTACAATGAGCAGTTCTTC.

This clonotype was counted only a few times. The genes are TRBV28 and TRBJ1-4, with D unclear. Trimming took off 2 bases at V and 7 bases at J, with 5 bases between the two ends. The CDR3 is made up of 12 amino acids. Germline V CDR1 and CDR2: MDHEN, SYDVKM. CDR3 DNA: TGTGCCAGCAGTTTACAGATTGAAAAACTGTTTTTT. It codes for CASSLQIEKLFF.

The chain recombines TRBV20-1 with TRBJ2-3, with D possibly matching TRBD2 (6 bases). This CDR3 comprises 17 residues. Looked up from germline, CDR1 is DFQATT and CDR2 is SNEGSKA (reference sequence). V gave up 1 base and J gave up 1 base, with 18 bases separating them. CDR3 nucleotides: TGCAGTGCTAGAGCCCCGGGACTTGCCGGCGGCACAGATACGCAGTATTTT. Amino acids: CSARAPGLAGGTDTQYF.

This clonotype was seen repeatedly, ten times or more. The chain is built from TRBV29-1 and TRBJ2-6, with D possibly being TRBD1 (6 bases). V was trimmed by 5 bases and J by 1 base, leaving 18 bases between them. Germline values: CDR1 SQVTM, CDR2 ANQGSEA. CDR3 length: 17 residues. The CDR3 sequence is CSVLTGNSLSGANVLTF. The DNA for the CDR3 is TGCAGCGTTTTGACAGGCAACTCTCTTTCTGGGGCCAACGTCCTGACTTTC.

The chain uses TRBV6-2 or TRBV6-3 and TRBJ1-1, with D maybe TRBD1 (5 bases). This CDR3 is built from 15 residues. The V gene's germline CDR1 is MNHEY and CDR2 SVGEGT. V lost 2 bases and J lost 1, with 11 bases in between. This CDR3 is CASSYVGGTNTEAFF. The CDR3 DNA is TGTGCCAGCAGTTACGTTGGGGGGACGAACACTGAAGCTTTCTTT.

V usage is TRBV9 and J usage is TRBJ1-1; D is uncertain. V shed 3 bases and J shed 1 base, with 13 bases lying between them. Germline V gives CDR1 SGDLS, CDR2 YYNGEE. This CDR3 is 15 amino acids long. The CDR3 bases are TGTGCCAGCAGCGCAAGTGCGGGGTGGAACACTGAAGCTTTCTTT. As protein: CASSASAGWNTEAFF.

This clonotype was seen only a few times. The chain uses TRBV19 and TRBJ2-3; no firm D call. Trimming stripped 4 bases from V and 1 base from J, with 12 bases between. CDR3 length: 15 amino acids. Germline lookup yields CDR1 LNHDA and CDR2 SQIVND (reference sequence). The CDR3 DNA reads as TGTGCCAGTAGTAATTGGGCGCCGGGCACAGATACGCAGTATTTT. This sequence encodes CASSNWAPGTDTQYF.

The V and J genes are TRBV27 and TRBJ1-5; D gene ambiguous. The CDR3 is 15 residues long. Trimming took off 3 bases at V and 1 base at J, with 10 bases between the two ends. In germline, CDR1 is MNHEY, CDR2 SMNVEV (reference sequence). The chain's CDR3 is CASSFEGGSNQPQHF. The CDR3 DNA reads TGTGCCAGCAGTTTCGAGGGTGGGAGCAATCAGCCCCAGCATTTT.

The chain joins TRBV4-3 to TRBJ1-1, with D maybe TRBD1 (5 bases). V dropped 0 bases and J dropped 0 bases, with 11 bases sitting between them. The CDR3 contains 16 residues. Germline assignment: CDR1 LGHNA and CDR2 YSLEER. CDR3 DNA sequence: TGCGCCAGCAGCCAAGATCCCCTAGGGGTGAACACTGAAGCTTTCTTT. Its translation is CASSQDPLGVNTEAFF.

The V gene is TRBV15, the J gene TRBJ2-5, with D maybe TRBD2 (5 bases). Trimming pared 0 bases from V and 4 bases from J, leaving 15 bases between. CDR1 is LNHNV, CDR2 YYDKDF, per germline (reference sequence). The CDR3 is 16 amino acids. The CDR3 DNA follows: TGTGCCACCAGCAGAGATGGGAGCAGCGGCGGAGAGACCCAGTACTTC. Translation: CATSRDGSSGGETQYF.

This clonotype was seen repeatedly, ten times or more. V and J are TRBV5-1 and TRBJ2-1; 11 positions agree with TRBD2. The V and J ends lost 4 bases and 2 bases, in that order; junction bases with no gene match: 5. Germline lookup yields CDR1 SGHRS and CDR2 YFSETQ. This CDR3 is built from 16 residues. The CDR3 nucleotides read TGCGCCAGCAGCCTGCGACTAGCGGGGACCTACAATGAGCAGTTCTTC. Its translation: CASSLRLAGTYNEQFF. The variable domain in full, with the rest retrieved from reference TRBV5-1 and TRBJ2-1, is KAGVTQTPRYLIKTRGQQVTLSCSPISGHRSVSWYQQTPGQGLQFLFEYFSETQRNKGNFPGRFSGRQFSNSRSEMNVSTLELGDSALYLCASSLRLAGTYNEQFFGPGTRLTVL.

This rearrangement joins TRBV6-1 to TRBJ2-1, with 7 bases lining up with TRBD2. With 4 bases clipped from V and 8 bases from J, the junction kept 8 bases outside the gene matches. The CDR3 sequence is 14 residues long. The germline gives CDR1 MNHNS, CDR2 SASEGT. CDR3 loop: CASSGWSGKDEQFF. DNA for the CDR3: TGTGCCAGCAGTGGGTGGAGCGGGAAGGATGAGCAGTTCTTC.

Only a few counts were recorded for this clonotype. The rearrangement links TRBV7-2 to TRBJ1-2; 7 nucleotides agree with TRBD1. This CDR3 is 13 amino acids long. Germline V gene sequence: CDR1 SGHTA, CDR2 FQGNSA. V was pared by 3 bases and J by 8 bases, with 6 bases of the junction left unmatched. This CDR3 is CASSFEGAGGYTF. CDR3 bases: TGTGCCAGCAGCTTTGAGGGGGCGGGCGGCTACACCTTC.